These T cell receptor beta chains were read from a single sample in a study of cytomegalovirus exposure and HLA in healthy donors. Generated by immunoSEQ multiplex PCR, the TCRdb table keeps only in-frame clones and is missing some. In the table there are under 250,000 clones, approximately 87% of which are singletons. The sequenced sample consisted of PBMCs. Source of these receptors: a woman aged 18-29 years in good health and CMV-seronegative. Each CDR3 is given with its conserved first and last residue. The D gene is left open where the match is weak. Expanded clones are given a class, and other clones once, few, many or no size at all.

j_call d_call v_call clone_size cdr3_nt cdr3_aa
TRBJ2-6 NA TRBV5-1 NA TGCGCCAGCAGCTTGGAACGAGGGCCCGGGGCCAACGTCCTGACTTTC CASSLERGPGANVLTF
TRBJ1-5 NA TRBV28 NA TGTGCCAGCAGTCCTTCAGGGGTCAGCAATCAGCCCCAGCATTTT CASSPSGVSNQPQHF
TRBJ2-1 NA TRBV5-1 NA TGCGCCAGCAGCTGGTTCCCCGAGTCGGATGAGCAGTTCTTC CASSWFPESDEQFF
TRBJ1-4 NA TRBV28 NA TGTGCCAGCAGCCACGTGGGGGGAAGGGCTAATGAAAAACTGTTTTTT CASSHVGGRANEKLFF
TRBJ1-1 NA TRBV9 NA TGTGCCAGCAGCGTAGGCGGTAGTAGTACTGAAGCTTTCTTT CASSVGGSSTEAFF
TRBJ2-1 NA TRBV6-4 NA TGTGCCAGCAGTGAATACCAAGGGAGCGGCAATGAGCAGTTCTTC CASSEYQGSGNEQFF
TRBJ2-2 NA TRBV6-5 NA TGTGCCAGCTCATGGTCCCAGGCGACCACCGGGGAGCTGTTTTTT CASSWSQATTGELFF
TRBJ1-1 TRBD1 TRBV5-1 NA TGCGCCAGCAGCTTGGAGCCAGGGGGCGCGGATGGGAACACTGAAGCTTTCTTT CASSLEPGGADGNTEAFF
TRBJ1-5 NA TRBV6-1 few TGTGCCAGCGAGTCCTCCGCGGGTCAGCCCCAGCATTTT CASESSAGQPQHF
TRBJ2-3 NA TRBV20-1 once TGCAGTGCGCGTGCGTTCGATACGCAGTATTTT CSARAFDTQYF
TRBJ1-1 TRBD1 TRBV6-5 NA TGTGCCAGCAGGGGCAGGGGGCCGCCTTTCTTT CASRGRGPPFF
TRBJ2-3 NA TRBV18 many TGTGCCAGCTCAGTGTCATCCACAGATACGCAGTATTTT CASSVSSTDTQYF
TRBJ1-1 TRBD1 TRBV7-8 NA TGTGCCAGCAGCTCGACAGGGAGGGTCGCTGAAGCTTTCTTT CASSSTGRVAEAFF
TRBJ2-7 NA TRBV5-1 NA TGCGCCAGCAGCACGGACCAGGATTTATATGAGCAGTACTTC CASSTDQDLYEQYF
TRBJ1-4 TRBD1 TRBV30 NA TGTGCCTGGAGTGCCGGGGACAGGGGGATTCAAGAAAAACTGTTTTTT CAWSAGDRGIQEKLFF
TRBJ1-3 NA TRBV19 NA TGTGCCAGTAGTCCGCTCACCCTAAGAGGAAACACCATATATTTT CASSPLTLRGNTIYF
TRBJ2-3 TRBD1 TRBV7-8 few TGTGCCAGCAGCCTGACAGGGGATCGGGATACGCAGTATTTT CASSLTGDRDTQYF
TRBJ2-2 NA TRBV5-1 NA TGCGCCAGCAGCTTGCGGACGTTCGCGAACACCGGGGAGCTGTTTTTT CASSLRTFANTGELFF
TRBJ2-5 NA TRBV2 NA TGTGCCAGCAGTGTAGGACAGCAAGAGACCCAGTACTTC CASSVGQQETQYF
TRBJ1-1 NA TRBV7-9 NA TGTGCCAGCAGCTCCGCGAACGGTATTGAAGCTTTCTTT CASSSANGIEAFF
TRBJ1-5 NA TRBV28 NA TGTGCCAGTGACCGACTGGGTAATCAGCCCCAGCATTTT CASDRLGNQPQHF
TRBJ2-7 NA TRBV25-1 NA TGTGCCAGCAGTGAACGGCCGGGACTCAGCGAGCAGTACTTC CASSERPGLSEQYF
TRBJ2-1 NA TRBV6-1 NA TGTGCCAGCAGTGCCGTATGGGGGGCGGGTGAGCAGTTCTTC CASSAVWGAGEQFF
TRBJ2-7 NA TRBV18 NA TGTGCCAGCTCACAATATCAGGGCTACGAGCAGTACTTC CASSQYQGYEQYF
TRBJ1-4 NA TRBV5-4 NA TGTGCCAGCAGCTCCCAACCGGGACGGCCAAATGAAAAACTGTTTTTT CASSSQPGRPNEKLFF
TRBJ2-5 NA TRBV10-3 NA TGTGCCACCCGGGGCTCACTTCAAGAGACCCAGTACTTC CATRGSLQETQYF